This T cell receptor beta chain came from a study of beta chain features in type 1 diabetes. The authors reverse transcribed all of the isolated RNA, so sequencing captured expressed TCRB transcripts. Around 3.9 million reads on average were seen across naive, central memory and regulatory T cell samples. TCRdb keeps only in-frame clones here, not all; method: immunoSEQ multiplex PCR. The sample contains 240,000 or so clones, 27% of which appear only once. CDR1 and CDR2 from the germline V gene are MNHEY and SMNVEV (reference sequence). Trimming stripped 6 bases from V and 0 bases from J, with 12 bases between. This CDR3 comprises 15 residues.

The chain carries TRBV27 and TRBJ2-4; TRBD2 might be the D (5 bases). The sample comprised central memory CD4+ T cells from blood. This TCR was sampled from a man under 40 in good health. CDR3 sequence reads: CASRRTFLAKNIQYF. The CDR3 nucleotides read TGTGCCAGCAGAAGGACTTTTCTAGCCAAAAACATTCAGTACTTC.